This entry features one TCR beta chain sequence. The data derive from a study of cytomegalovirus exposure and HLA in healthy donors. Amplification used 60 Vbeta primers and 13 Jbeta primers. Using immunoSEQ multiplex PCR, the repertoire was profiled, and TCRdb retains in-frame clones only, with some absent. The sample lists 200,000 to 300,000 clones, around 76% occurring once. V lost 0 bases to trimming and J lost 2 bases, with 14 bases between them. This CDR3 comprises 17 residues. From germline, CDR1 is LGHNA and CDR2 YNFKEQ. Sequenced input: PBMCs. The rearrangement uses TRBV4-2 and TRBJ1-5, with a possible D match to TRBD1 (5 bases). This TCR came from a woman aged 40 to 50 in good health and CMV-seropositive. As DNA, the CDR3 is TGTGCCAGCAGCCAAGACCTTAGTCCGGGGGGCAATCAGCCCCAGCATTTT. Protein product: CASSQDLSPGGNQPQHF.